Below, 8 T cell receptor beta chains from the same sample are listed, as sequenced in a study of CXCR3-negative and CXCR3-positive naive CD8 T cells. UMI-tagged TRB cDNA libraries were built via 5' RACE. Each CDR3 protein gets one entry in TCRdb, which reprocessed the 5' RACE reads and gives no DNA. There are about 23,000 distinct CDR3 sequences in the sample, with roughly 20% held by the top ten. Material for sequencing was memory CD8+ T cells from blood. The source is a human donor in good health. Some clones in this sample may be carry-over from other donors' samples.

The chain joins TRBV29-1 to TRBJ2-1; TCRdb indicates TRBD1, and absent DNA this call remains unverified. CDR1 is SQVTM and CDR2 is ANQGSEA in the germline V gene. The CDR3 has 14 amino acids. The CDR3 spells CSAEGGRDYNEQFF.

The chain links TRBV5-1 to TRBJ2-7; checking the TCRdb D call of TRBD1 is not possible without DNA. The CDR3 extends over 18 amino acids. The germline CDR1 and CDR2 sequences are SGHRS and YFSETQ. The CDR3 region is CASSLVPLEYRGQSEQYF.

In terms of frequency, this clonotype is large (0.1 to 1%). The chain combines TRBV28 with TRBJ2-1; TCRdb's D call of TRBD2 is untestable without DNA. The CDR3 has 12 amino acids. Germline lookup yields CDR1 MDHEN and CDR2 SYDVKM. The CDR3 protein is CASSLPAGEQFF.

The chain carries TRBV7-9 and TRBJ2-3. Germline CDR1 is SEHNR and CDR2 is FQNEAQ (reference sequence). The CDR3 spans 16 residues. CDR3 sequence: CASSFGLAAHTDTQYF.

The V and J genes are TRBV28 and TRBJ2-1; TCRdb's assignment of TRBD2 cannot be checked, as there is no DNA. CDR3 length equals 16 residues. From germline, CDR1 is MDHEN and CDR2 SYDVKM. The CDR3 reads CASSLISGGYNNEQFF.

The V gene is TRBV7-6, the J gene TRBJ1-4; TCRdb's D call, TRBD1, is unchecked because there is no DNA. The CDR3 sequence is 15 residues long. The germline gives CDR1 SGHVS, CDR2 FNYEAQ. The CDR3 is CASSLEWGSNEKLFF.

The rearrangement links TRBV20-1 to TRBJ1-1; with no DNA, the TCRdb D assignment of TRBD1 cannot be verified. Germline CDR1 and CDR2: DFQATT and SNEGSKA (reference sequence). The CDR3 extends over 14 amino acids. CDR3 region: CSADGQESNTEAFF.

The CDR3 here is CASSVGFGASDSYEQYF. The chain has TRBV9 and TRBJ2-7; TCRdb's assignment of TRBD2 cannot be checked, as there is no DNA. Germline V gene lookup returns CDR1 SGDLS and CDR2 YYNGEE. The CDR3 consists of 17 residues.